The clone carrying this TCR beta chain was seen at least ten times. The data stem from a study of Graves' ophthalmopathy and Graves' hyperthyroidism. Study in general: Ophthalmopathy not arising within 18 months of follow-up defined hyperthyroidism as stable.

Germline CDR1 reads SGDLS; CDR2 reads YYNGEE. V lost 0 bases and J lost 4, with 8 bases in between. The CDR3 extends over 14 amino acids. Investigators amplified TCR beta CDR3 regions from RNA transcripts. Investigators did first-round RT-PCR with HTBI primers, then second-round multiplex PCR. In TCRdb, the multiplex PCR reads were re-called with MiXCR into one record per CDR3 protein. The data contain roughly 1.1 million distinct CDR3 sequences, roughly two fifths of them singletons. The specimen sequenced was peripheral blood or thyroid tissue (not recorded which). This clonotype was obtained from an adult man with Graves' hyperthyroidism. V and J are TRBV9 and TRBJ1-3, with D possibly TRBD1 on 5 matching bases. The CDR3 region is CASSVAGQGNTIYF. In DNA, the CDR3 is TGTGCCAGCAGCGTAGCAGGACAAGGAAACACCATATATTTT.